The entry below describes one TCR beta chain. These data come from a study of shared clonotypes between healthy human individuals. The CDR3 has 17 residues. Deletions cut 0 bases from V and 0 bases from J, with 12 bases between. The germline gives CDR1 SGDLS, CDR2 YYNGEE. Genomic DNA from each subset was divided evenly over several immunoSEQ plates. Produced via immunoSEQ multiplex PCR; TCRdb's table is partial and in-frame only. The data contain some 2,000,000 clones, 85% to 95% of them singletons. The sequencing input was naive CD4+ T cells sorted from blood. The subset: CD45RA+ positively selected. The chain has TRBV9 and TRBJ2-2; D call uncertain. The receptor was isolated from a man aged 18 to 35 in good health. The CDR3 loop is CASSVAEAEANTGELFF. In DNA, the CDR3 is TGTGCCAGCAGCGTAGCAGAGGCCGAGGCGAACACCGGGGAGCTGTTTTTT. Variable domain in full (rest from reference TRBV9 and TRBJ2-2): DSGVTQTPKHLITATGQRVTLRCSPRSGDLSVYWYQQSLDQGLQFLIQYYNGEERAKGNILERFSAQQFPDLHSELNLSSLELGDSALYFCASSVAEAEANTGELFFGEGSRLTVL.